This T cell receptor (beta chain) was observed in a study of patients and donors after allogeneic stem cell transplantation. This clonotype was detected only once. TCRdb fed the RT-PCR reads into MiXCR, producing one record per CDR3 protein. The table lists approximately 210,000 distinct CDR3 sequences, roughly 40% of them singletons. In germline, CDR1 is SGHVS, CDR2 FNYEAQ. This CDR3 region has 15 residues. V was pared by 0 bases and J by 10 bases, with 16 bases between. The sequence derives from a human donor who was either an allogeneic HSCT recipient or a stem cell or donor lymphocyte infusion donor (not recorded which). It is not recorded whose cells these are; they may come from a transplant donor. The source material was blood, either unsorted or a sorted T cell fraction (not recorded which). This chain joins TRBV7-6 and TRBJ2-1, with D tentatively TRBD2 (6 bases). The CDR3 region has the DNA TGTGCCAGCAGCTTAGCGGGGGGAAGGACCCAGGAGCAGTTCTTC. Protein sequence: CASSLAGGRTQEQFF.